This T cell receptor (beta chain) was recorded in a study of identical twins. This clonotype has ten or more counts. Per germline, CDR1 SGHAT and CDR2 FQNNGV. This CDR3 region has 13 residues. V lost 1 base and J 4 bases, leaving 7 bases between the germline ends. A single record per CDR3 protein comes from TCRdb applying MiXCR to the 5' RACE reads. The sample lists about 1.7 million distinct CDR3 sequences, less than 40% seen once, with under 0.35% in the top ten. The clonotype was recovered from a newborn girl in good health. The rearrangement uses TRBV11-2 and TRBJ1-2; D is ambiguous. Sequences were obtained from cord blood. The CDR3 here is CASSLVAFYGYTF. In nucleotides, the CDR3 is TGTGCCAGCAGCTTAGTAGCATTCTATGGCTACACCTTC.